This T cell receptor (beta chain) was sequenced in a study of control samples from healthy donors and cancer patients. Profiling relied on immunoSEQ multiplex PCR, and the TCRdb table lists in-frame clones only, not all of them. Of some 58,000 clones listed, around 87% are singletons. V was clipped by 3 bases and J by 7 bases; unmatched bases: 8. The CDR3 is 15 residues long. CDR1 KGHSH and CDR2 LQKENI come from the germline V gene. The receptor was derived from a woman aged 55-69 years with lung cancer. The sequenced sample was PBMCs. V is TRBV18 and J is TRBJ1-1; 10 bases match TRBD1. The CDR3 reads CASSPLTGGSNEAFF. The CDR3 DNA reads TGTGCCAGCTCACCTTTGACAGGGGGCAGTAATGAAGCTTTCTTT.